The rows below give T cell receptor beta chains drawn from one sample of a study. TCRdb reprocessed the RT-PCR reads with MiXCR, giving one entry per CDR3 protein. The sample records around 700,000 distinct CDR3 sequences, 14% being singletons. Sequenced sample: memory CD4+ T cells from blood. The receptors stem from a female donor in good health, serving as a healthy control. Each CDR3 is given with its conserved first and last residue. The D gene is left open where the match is weak. Clone size is stated in some rows and not others, as once, few, many or a class when expanded.

CDR3 length	clone size	V gene	J gene	D gene	CDR3 protein	CDR3 DNA
16	few	TRBV6-2/TRBV6-3	TRBJ2-7	-	CASSYPGASTAYEQYF	TGTGCCAGCAGTTACCCTGGGGCGTCCACAGCCTACGAGCAGTACTTC
13	few	TRBV20-1	TRBJ2-7	-	CSAPLSGAYEQYF	TGCAGTGCCCCCCTCTCTGGGGCCTACGAGCAGTACTTC
15	-	TRBV7-9	TRBJ2-7	-	CASSLHGSVSYEQYF	TGTGCCAGCAGCTTACACGGATCGGTCTCCTACGAGCAGTACTTC
15	many	TRBV5-5	TRBJ1-3	-	CASSLQGNSGNTIYF	TGTGCCAGCAGCTTGCAGGGGAACTCTGGAAACACCATATATTTT
13	few	TRBV27	TRBJ2-5	TRBD1	CASNPTGVETQYF	TGTGCCAGCAACCCTACAGGGGTGGAGACCCAGTACTTC
12	-	TRBV6-5	TRBJ1-1	TRBD1	CASRDYRGLAFF	TGTGCCAGCAGGGATTACAGGGGGTTAGCTTTCTTT
15	-	TRBV7-9	TRBJ2-3	-	CASSAGGALTDTQYF	TGTGCCAGCAGCGCAGGTGGGGCCCTCACAGATACGCAGTATTTT
15	many	TRBV29-1	TRBJ2-3	TRBD2	CSVEGTSGRTDTQYF	TGCAGCGTTGAAGGGACTAGCGGGAGGACAGATACGCAGTATTTT
14	few	TRBV28	TRBJ2-3	-	CATRGRANTDTQYF	TGTGCCACACGGGGCAGGGCCAACACGGATACGCAGTATTTT
12	few	TRBV12-3/TRBV12-4	TRBJ1-2	-	CASSFGAGSITF	-
12	many	TRBV29-1	TRBJ1-1	-	CSVGAVGTEAFF	TGCAGCGTGGGGGCGGTGGGCACTGAAGCTTTCTTT
12	many	TRBV6-6	TRBJ2-1	-	CASRSGWTLEFF	TGTGCCAGCAGGTCCGGTTGGACCCTCGAGTTCTTC
15	few	TRBV7-9	TRBJ1-6	-	CASSLGRAYNSPLHF	TGTGCCAGCAGCCTGGGGAGGGCCTACAATTCACCCCTCCACTTT
15	few	TRBV5-5	TRBJ2-7	-	CASSLGGDGNYEQYF	TGTGCCAGCAGCTTGGGAGGGGATGGGAACTACGAGCAGTACTTC
14	few	TRBV27	TRBJ1-1	-	CASSPLGGGTEAFF	TGTGCCAGCAGTCCCTTGGGGGGGGGCACTGAAGCTTTCTTT
13	few	TRBV24-1	TRBJ1-1	-	CATSGTEGTEAFF	TGTGCCACTTCCGGGACGGAAGGAACTGAAGCTTTCTTT